The clone carrying this T cell receptor beta chain was seen just once. Its target is not known. These data originate in a study of cytomegalovirus exposure and HLA in healthy donors. Study conclusions and caveats: Prior analysis indicated that the majority of TCR beta V segments exhibited productivity approximately 90% or approximately 30% of the time.

It was with 60 Vbeta and 13 Jbeta primers that the PCR ran. The data were produced by immunoSEQ multiplex PCR, yet TCRdb's version contains in-frame clones alone and is incomplete. The sample has roughly 290,000 clones, 80% seen once; the top ten hold roughly 0.31%. Germline V gene lookup returns CDR1 LNHDA and CDR2 SQIVND (reference sequence). The CDR3 sequence is 16 residues long. V dropped 6 bases and J dropped 2; count of bases not matched to a gene: 7. The sequenced material came from PBMCs. The TCR was taken from a girl aged 2-10 years in good health and CMV-seronegative. The V gene is TRBV19, the J gene TRBJ2-7, with TRBD2 matching over 13 bases. The CDR3 region is CASSLIGTSGTYEQYF. The CDR3 DNA is TGTGCCAGTAGCTTGATTGGGACTAGCGGGACCTACGAGCAGTACTTC.